The 23 T cell receptor beta chains given below trace back to one sample, sequenced in a study of T cell repertoires in cytomegalovirus infection. Each CDR3 protein gets one entry after TCRdb re-called the reads with MiXCR. The sample has 350,000 to 400,000 distinct CDR3 sequences; just under 35% are singletons. Antigen specificity for these receptors is unknown. Source: cultured PBMCs, taken from culture after CMV antigen stimulation. The origin of the receptors is a human donor in good health (CMV status not recorded). Some clones in this sample may be carry-over from other donors' samples.

The rearrangement links TRBV10-2 to TRBJ2-7; TRBD2 aligns across 10 bases. The V gene end was trimmed by 6 bases and the J gene end by 7 bases; junction bases not matched to a gene: 9. The CDR3 has 14 amino acids. Germline V gene sequence: CDR1 WSHSY, CDR2 SAAADI. The CDR3 DNA is TGCGCCAGCAGCTATCTAGCGGGAGAGAGGGAGCAGTACTTC. It is translated as CASSYLAGEREQYF.

This clonotype has a count of ten or more. This rearrangement joins TRBV7-8 to TRBJ2-3; D not certain. V gave up 5 bases and J gave up 3 bases, with 15 bases separating them. The CDR3 loop spans 15 amino acids. Germline assignment: CDR1 SGHVS and CDR2 FQNEAQ. The CDR3 nucleotides are TGTGCCAGCAGCGCCCAACCCCCGAGGACAGATACGCAGTATTTT. It translates to CASSAQPPRTDTQYF.

This clonotype has at least ten counts. The V and J genes are TRBV7-9 and TRBJ1-1; TRBD1 agrees at 7 bases. With V trimmed by 5 bases and J by 0 bases, 6 bases remained unmatched. CDR3 length equals 15 residues. Germline V gives CDR1 SEHNR, CDR2 FQNEAQ (reference sequence). The CDR3 DNA reads as TGTGCCAGCAGCGGAAACAGGGGCATGAACACTGAAGCTTTCTTT. Amino acids: CASSGNRGMNTEAFF.

This clonotype was detected only a few times. This sequence joins TRBV11-2 and TRBJ2-3, with D tentatively TRBD1 or TRBD2 (5 bases each). The length of the CDR3 is 15 residues. The V end lost 4 bases, the J end lost 2 bases, and 13 bases lay between the germline ends. CDR1 SGHAT and CDR2 FQNNGV come from the germline V gene. CDR3 region: CASSSLRGYTDTQYF. DNA for the CDR3: TGTGCCAGCAGCTCACTCCGGGGCTACACAGATACGCAGTATTTT.

This clonotype was detected only a few times. The chain carries TRBV24-1 and TRBJ2-3, with D possibly being TRBD1 (5 bases). This CDR3 has 16 residues. The germline V gene has CDR1 KGHDR and CDR2 SFDVKD. V was shortened by 3 bases and J by 1 base, with 13 bases between the two germline ends. DNA of the CDR3: TGTGCCACCAGTGATGCGGCCAGGGAAGGCACAGATACGCAGTATTTT. It specifies CATSDAAREGTDTQYF.

Comment on this clonotype: Mismatch with germline at one junction end may stem from a read error. The CDR3: CASSRQADLWNF. Written as DNA, the CDR3 is TGTGCCAGCAGTAGACAAGCCGACCTGTGGAACTTC. This sequence joins TRBV28 and TRBJ2-7; unclear D gene. The CDR3 consists of 12 residues. The V gene's germline CDR1 is MDHEN and CDR2 SYDVKM.

This clonotype appeared a few times. The CDR3 DNA follows: TGTGCCAGCAGCTTAATGGGGGTCGGGGACTTAGGCGAAAAACTGTTTTTT. Protein product: CASSLMGVGDLGEKLFF. The chain is built from TRBV7-8 and TRBJ1-4; D is perhaps TRBD1 (5 bases). Trimming stripped 2 bases from V and 8 bases from J, with 21 bases between. This CDR3 spans 17 amino acids. Germline V CDR1 and CDR2: SGHVS, FQNEAQ. The variable domain in full, with the rest retrieved from reference TRBV7-8 and TRBJ1-4, is GAGVSQSPRYKVAKRGQDVALRCDPISGHVSLFWYQQALGQGPEFLTYFQNEAQLDKSGLPSDRFFAERPEGSVSTLKIQRTQQEDSAVYLCASSLMGVGDLGEKLFFGSGTQLSVL.

The J gene is TRBJ1-1, the V gene TRBV5-4, with a tentative D call TRBD1 (5 bases). This CDR3 is built from 13 residues. The germline CDR1 and CDR2 sequences are SGHNT and YYREEE (reference sequence). The V end lost 0 bases, the J end lost 11 bases, and 14 bases lay between the germline ends. CDR3 region: CASSLAGAPGAFF. The CDR3 DNA is TGTGCCAGCAGCTTGGCCGGGGCCCCGGGGGCTTTCTTT. Together with reference TRBV5-4 and TRBJ1-1, the CDR3 gives the full variable domain: ETGVTQSPTHLIKTRGQQVTLRCSSQSGHNTVSWYQQALGQGPQFIFQYYREEENGRGNFPPRFSGLQFPNYSSELNVNALELDDSALYLCASSLAGAPGAFFGQGTRLTVV.

This clonotype was observed at least ten times. The gene calls are TRBV7-2 and TRBJ1-5; tentative D call: TRBD1 (6 bases). CDR3 length: 13 amino acids. The ends were cut back, 4 bases at V and 5 bases at J, with 9 bases in the middle. Germline V CDR1 and CDR2: SGHTA, FQGNSA. The CDR3, as DNA: TGTGCCAGCAGCTCAAGGGGGGATCAGCCCCAGCATTTT. Translation: CASSSRGDQPQHF.

This clonotype came up many times. The chain employs TRBV7-2 and TRBJ1-2, with TRBD1 matching 7 bases. V was clipped by 5 bases and J by 2 bases; unmatched bases: 8. The CDR3 has 15 residues. CDR1 and CDR2 from the germline V gene are SGHTA and FQGNSA. The chain's CDR3 is CASSNTGTENYGYTF. CDR3 sequence (DNA): TGTGCCAGCAGCAACACCGGGACAGAGAACTATGGCTACACCTTC.

The chain combines TRBV19 with TRBJ1-5; D might be TRBD1 (5 bases). CDR3 size: 16 residues. Germline V gives CDR1 LNHDA, CDR2 SQIVND (reference sequence). Trimming stripped 3 bases from V and 0 bases from J, with 12 bases between. The CDR3 bases are TGTGCCAGTAGTATGACAGCGTCTTATAGCAATCAGCCCCAGCATTTT. Amino acid sequence: CASSMTASYSNQPQHF.

V gene TRBV19 combines with J gene TRBJ2-2; 7 nucleotides align to TRBD1. The CDR3 consists of 12 residues. Germline assignment: CDR1 LNHDA and CDR2 SQIVND (reference sequence). With V trimmed by 11 bases and J by 8 bases, 8 bases remained unmatched. CDR3 amino acids: CAAGQALGELFF. In DNA, the CDR3 is TGTGCCGCAGGACAGGCTTTAGGGGAGCTGTTTTTT.

This clonotype was counted only a few times. This sequence joins TRBV6-5 and TRBJ2-1; tentatively, D is TRBD2 (6 bases). V was clipped by 3 bases and J by 0 bases, with 12 bases between them. The CDR3 length is 16 residues. Germline lookup yields CDR1 MNHEY and CDR2 SVGAGI. CDR3 residues: CASSYFAGSSYNEQFF. DNA of the CDR3: TGTGCCAGCAGTTATTTCGCGGGGAGCTCCTACAATGAGCAGTTCTTC.

The rearrangement links TRBV2 to TRBJ2-1, with D uncertain. The CDR3 contains 13 residues. The germline CDR1 and CDR2 sequences are SNHLY and FYNNEI. The V end was cut by 7 bases, the J end by 9 bases, with 16 bases between. In DNA form, the CDR3 reads TGTGCCAGCATGAGGCAGGACGTGGGTGAGCAGTTCTTC. As protein: CASMRQDVGEQFF.

This chain joins TRBV7-2 and TRBJ2-1, with 10 bases identical to TRBD1. The CDR3 has 15 amino acids. V shed 3 bases and J 11 bases; nucleotides not matched to a gene: 10. Germline-derived CDR1 and CDR2 are SGHTA and FQGNSA. In nucleotides, the CDR3 is TGTGCCAGCAGCTTTCCGGGACAGGGGAGGAATCAGCAGTTCTTC. It translates to CASSFPGQGRNQQFF.

V and J are TRBV20-1 and TRBJ2-2; the D is unclear. Germline values: CDR1 DFQATT, CDR2 SNEGSKA (reference sequence). V gave up 5 bases and J gave up 6 bases, with 13 bases separating them. The CDR3 consists of 13 residues. The CDR3 loop is CSARPLASGELFF. The CDR3 DNA sequence: TGCAGTGCTCGCCCCTTAGCTTCCGGGGAGCTGTTTTTT.

The table lists this clonotype with many counts. The chain has TRBV11-2 and TRBJ2-5; 9 positions match TRBD2. Germline V gene sequence: CDR1 SGHAT, CDR2 FQNNGV. V trimming: 0 bases; J trimming: 4 bases; junction bases outside the gene matches: 6. The CDR3 contains 16 residues. Here the CDR3 reads CASSLDLAGEGETQYF. CDR3 coding DNA: TGTGCCAGCAGCTTAGATTTAGCGGGAGAAGGAGAGACCCAGTACTTC.

CDR3 in amino acids: CSARGRLGQETQYF. The CDR3 DNA reads as TGCAGTGCTAGGGGAAGGTTGGGGCAAGAGACCCAGTACTTC. The V and J genes are TRBV20-1 and TRBJ2-5; D remains unclear. V was pared by 3 bases and J by 2 bases, with 13 bases between. This CDR3 comprises 14 residues. From germline, CDR1 is DFQATT and CDR2 SNEGSKA (reference sequence).

This rearrangement joins TRBV4-1 to TRBJ2-7; 8 bases match TRBD1. Losses at the gene ends were 1 base for V and 5 bases for J; bases not matched to a gene: 7. CDR3 length: 15 residues. Germline CDR1 is MGHRA and CDR2 is YSYEKL. CDR3 DNA: TGCGCCAGCAGCCAAGTACATTCAGGGGGCAACGAGCAGTACTTC. The encoded protein is CASSQVHSGGNEQYF.

This clonotype has a count of ten or more. The chain links TRBV24-1 to TRBJ1-2; D uncertain. The ends were cut back, 1 base at V and 8 bases at J, with 10 bases in the middle. The germline V gene has CDR1 KGHDR and CDR2 SFDVKD. The CDR3 loop spans 13 amino acids. The CDR3 nucleotides are TGTGCCACCAGTGATTTCGGAGGGAGAGGCTACACCTTC. Its translation is CATSDFGGRGYTF.

The chain recombines TRBV30 with TRBJ1-5; possible D gene TRBD1, 6 bases. Between the trimmed V and J ends, which lost 2 bases and 0 bases, there was a span of 11 bases. The germline gives CDR1 GTSNPN, CDR2 SVGIG (reference sequence). CDR3 length: 15 amino acids. The chain's CDR3 is CAWSSGQISNQPQHF. CDR3 DNA: TGTGCCTGGAGTTCAGGACAGATTAGCAATCAGCCCCAGCATTTT. The whole variable domain, filled in from reference TRBV30 and TRBJ1-5, reads SQTIHQWPATLVQPVGSPLSLECTVEGTSNPNLYWYRQAAGRGLQLLFYSVGIGQISSEVPQNLSASRPQDRQFILSSKKLLLSDSGFYLCAWSSGQISNQPQHFGDGTRLSIL.

This clonotype came up a few times. The V gene is TRBV12-3 or TRBV12-4, the J gene TRBJ2-1; unclear D gene. The CDR3 has 12 residues. With 2 bases removed from V and 13 bases from J, the gap between germline ends came to 12 bases. In DNA form, the CDR3 reads TGTGCCAGCAGTTTAAGTCGGCAAAGACAGTTCTTC. Translation: CASSLSRQRQFF.

The chain carries TRBV12-3 or TRBV12-4 and TRBJ1-2; 8 bases match TRBD1. Trimming removed 5 bases from V and 8 bases from J; junction bases left unmatched: 10. This CDR3 is 14 amino acids long. CDR3 residues: CASSVHDRGGGYTF. The DNA of the CDR3 is TGTGCCAGCAGTGTCCACGACAGGGGTGGGGGCTACACCTTC.